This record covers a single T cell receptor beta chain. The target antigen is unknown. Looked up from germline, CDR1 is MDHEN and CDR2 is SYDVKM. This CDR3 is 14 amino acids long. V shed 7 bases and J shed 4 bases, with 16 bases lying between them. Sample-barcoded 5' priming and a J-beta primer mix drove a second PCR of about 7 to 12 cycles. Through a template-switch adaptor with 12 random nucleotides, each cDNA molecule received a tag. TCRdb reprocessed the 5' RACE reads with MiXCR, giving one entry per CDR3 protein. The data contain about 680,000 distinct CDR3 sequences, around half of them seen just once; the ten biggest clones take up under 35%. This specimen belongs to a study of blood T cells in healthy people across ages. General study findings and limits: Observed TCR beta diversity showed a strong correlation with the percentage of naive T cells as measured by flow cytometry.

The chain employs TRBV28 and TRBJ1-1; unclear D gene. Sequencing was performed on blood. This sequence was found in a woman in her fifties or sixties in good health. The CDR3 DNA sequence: TGTGCCAGCATTATTGACCCGTCATCCACTGAAGCTTTCTTT. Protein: CASIIDPSSTEAFF.